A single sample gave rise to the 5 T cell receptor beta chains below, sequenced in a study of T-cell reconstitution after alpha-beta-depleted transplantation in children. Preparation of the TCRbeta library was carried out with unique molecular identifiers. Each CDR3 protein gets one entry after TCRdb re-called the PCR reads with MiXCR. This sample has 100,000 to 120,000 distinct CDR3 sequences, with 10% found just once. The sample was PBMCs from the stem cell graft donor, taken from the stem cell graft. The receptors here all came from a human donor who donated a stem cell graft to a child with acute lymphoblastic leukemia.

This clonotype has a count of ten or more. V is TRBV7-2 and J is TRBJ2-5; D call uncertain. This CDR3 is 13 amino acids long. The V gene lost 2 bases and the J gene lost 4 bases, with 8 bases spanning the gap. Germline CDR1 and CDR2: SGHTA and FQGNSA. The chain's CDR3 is CASSLNGRETQYF. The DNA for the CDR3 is TGTGCCAGCAGCTTAAATGGCAGAGAGACCCAGTACTTC.

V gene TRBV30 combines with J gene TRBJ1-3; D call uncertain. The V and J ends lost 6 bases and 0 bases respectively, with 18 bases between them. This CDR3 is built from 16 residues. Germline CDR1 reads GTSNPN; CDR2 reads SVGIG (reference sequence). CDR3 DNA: TGTGCCTGCACTACATCCCTCGGGGTCTCTGGAAACACCATATATTTT. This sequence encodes CACTTSLGVSGNTIYF. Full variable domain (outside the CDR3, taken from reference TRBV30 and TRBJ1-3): SQTIHQWPATLVQPVGSPLSLECTVEGTSNPNLYWYRQAAGRGLQLLFYSVGIGQISSEVPQNLSASRPQDRQFILSSKKLLLSDSGFYLCACTTSLGVSGNTIYFGEGSWLTVV.

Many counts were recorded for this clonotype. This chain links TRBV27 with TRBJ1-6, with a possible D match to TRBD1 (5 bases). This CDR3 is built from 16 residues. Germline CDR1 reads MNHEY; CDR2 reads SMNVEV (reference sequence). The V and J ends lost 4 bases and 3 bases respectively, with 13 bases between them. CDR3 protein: CASSSSGTGYNSPLHF. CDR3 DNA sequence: TGTGCCAGCAGTTCCTCAGGGACGGGCTATAATTCACCCCTCCACTTT.

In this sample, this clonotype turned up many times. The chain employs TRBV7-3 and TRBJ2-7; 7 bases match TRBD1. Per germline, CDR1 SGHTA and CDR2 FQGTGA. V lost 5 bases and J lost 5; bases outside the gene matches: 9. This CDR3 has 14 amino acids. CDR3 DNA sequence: TGTGCCAGCAGCCCCCCGACAGGGAGCGACGAGCAGTACTTC. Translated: CASSPPTGSDEQYF. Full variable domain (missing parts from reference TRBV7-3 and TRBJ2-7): GAGVSQTPSNKVTEKGKYVELRCDPISGHTALYWYRQSLGQGPEFLIYFQGTGAADDSGLPNDRFFAVRPEGSVSTLKIQRTERGDSAVYLCASSPPTGSDEQYFGPGTRLTVT.

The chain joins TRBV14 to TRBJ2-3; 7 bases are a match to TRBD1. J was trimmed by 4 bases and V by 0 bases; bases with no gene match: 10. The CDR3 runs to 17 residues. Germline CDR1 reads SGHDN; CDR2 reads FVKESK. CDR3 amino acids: CASSQDMTGLGADTQYF. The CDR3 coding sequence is TGTGCCAGCAGCCAAGATATGACAGGGTTGGGGGCAGATACGCAGTATTTT.